This TCR beta chain was captured by sequencing in a study of blood T cells in healthy people across ages. Study results and caveats: Naive T cell percentage showed a strong correlation with the diversity of TCR beta.

This clonotype was counted a few times. Its antigen is as yet unknown. V lost 5 bases, J lost 3 bases, and 13 bases lay in between. The CDR3 consists of 15 residues. Germline V gene data show CDR1 as SGHDN and CDR2 as FVKESK. It was with a sample-barcoded 5' primer and a J-beta primer mix that a second PCR of roughly 6 to 12 cycles was run. TCRdb ran MiXCR on the 5' RACE reads and lists one entry per CDR3 protein. The sample contains approximately 810,000 distinct CDR3 sequences, about 30% of which appear only once. This chain connects TRBV14 to TRBJ2-2; perhaps TRBD2 as D (5 bases). Sequenced material: blood. The sequence was collected from a woman of 80 years or more in good health. The CDR3 loop reads CASSDTGLDTGELFF. The CDR3, as DNA: TGTGCCAGCAGCGATACGGGGTTGGACACCGGGGAGCTGTTTTTT.